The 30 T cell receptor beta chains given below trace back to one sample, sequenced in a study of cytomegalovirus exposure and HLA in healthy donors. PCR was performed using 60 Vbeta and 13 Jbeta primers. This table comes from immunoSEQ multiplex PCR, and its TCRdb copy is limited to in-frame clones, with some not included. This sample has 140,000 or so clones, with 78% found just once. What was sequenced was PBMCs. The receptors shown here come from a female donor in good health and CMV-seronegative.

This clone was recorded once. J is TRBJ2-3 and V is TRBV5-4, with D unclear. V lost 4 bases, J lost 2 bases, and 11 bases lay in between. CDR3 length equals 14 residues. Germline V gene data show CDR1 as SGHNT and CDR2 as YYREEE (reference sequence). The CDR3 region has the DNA TGTGCCAGCAGCCCTGGCGGCGTCACAGATACGCAGTATTTT. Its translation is CASSPGGVTDTQYF.

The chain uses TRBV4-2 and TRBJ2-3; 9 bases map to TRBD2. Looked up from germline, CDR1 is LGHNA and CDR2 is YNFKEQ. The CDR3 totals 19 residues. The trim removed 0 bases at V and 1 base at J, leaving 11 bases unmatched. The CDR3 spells CASSQDLSAGGLRTDTQYF. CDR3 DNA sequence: TGTGCCAGCAGCCAAGATCTGTCAGCGGGGGGCCTGCGCACAGATACGCAGTATTTT.

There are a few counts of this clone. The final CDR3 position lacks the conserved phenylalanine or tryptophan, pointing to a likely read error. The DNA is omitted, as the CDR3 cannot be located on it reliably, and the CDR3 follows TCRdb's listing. CDR3 sequence reads: CASSTRYL. The chain joins TRBV6-7 to TRBJ1-2. TRBV6-7 is an ORF, with its function uncertain. Counting both end residues, the CDR3 totals 8 amino acids.

CDR3 residues: CATSRVGGNEQYF. DNA for the CDR3: TGTGCCACCAGCAGAGTGGGGGGGAACGAGCAGTACTTC. The chain joins TRBV15 to TRBJ2-7, with 7 bases matching TRBD2. This CDR3 has 13 amino acids. The germline V gene encodes CDR1 LNHNV and CDR2 YYDKDF (reference sequence). Trimming took 1 base from V and 5 from J; bases not matched to a gene: 2.

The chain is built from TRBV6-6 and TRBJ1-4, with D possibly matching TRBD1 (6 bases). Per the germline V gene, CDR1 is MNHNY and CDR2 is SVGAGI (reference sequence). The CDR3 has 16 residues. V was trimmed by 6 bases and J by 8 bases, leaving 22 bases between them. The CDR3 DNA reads TGTGCCAGCAGCTATAAACAGGGCTTGGGCGGGGAAAAACTGTTTTTT. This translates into CASSYKQGLGGEKLFF.

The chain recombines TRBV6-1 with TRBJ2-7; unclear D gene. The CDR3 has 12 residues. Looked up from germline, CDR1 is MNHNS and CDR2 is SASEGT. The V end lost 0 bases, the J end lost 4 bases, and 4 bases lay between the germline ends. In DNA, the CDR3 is TGTGCCAGCAGTGAAGCCAGGTACGAGCAGTACTTC. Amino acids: CASSEARYEQYF.

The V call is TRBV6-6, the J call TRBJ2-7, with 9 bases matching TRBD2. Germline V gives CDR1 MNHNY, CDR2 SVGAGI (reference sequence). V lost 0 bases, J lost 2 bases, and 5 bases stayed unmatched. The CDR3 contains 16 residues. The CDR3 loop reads CASSYSPSGATYEQYF. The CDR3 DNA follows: TGTGCCAGCAGTTACTCACCTAGCGGGGCCACCTACGAGCAGTACTTC.

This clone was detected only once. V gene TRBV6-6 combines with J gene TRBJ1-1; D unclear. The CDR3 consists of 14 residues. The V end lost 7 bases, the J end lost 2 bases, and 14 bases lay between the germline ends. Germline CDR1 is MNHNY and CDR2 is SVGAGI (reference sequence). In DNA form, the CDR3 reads TGTGCCAGCACCCAGTGGTGGCCAAACACTGAAGCTTTCTTT. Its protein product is CASTQWWPNTEAFF.

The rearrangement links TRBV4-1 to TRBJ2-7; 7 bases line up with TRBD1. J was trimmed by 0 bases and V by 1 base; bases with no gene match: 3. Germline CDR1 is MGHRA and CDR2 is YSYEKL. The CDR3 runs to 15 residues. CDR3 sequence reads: CASSQGQGSSYEQYF. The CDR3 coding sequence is TGCGCCAGCAGCCAAGGACAGGGAAGCTCCTACGAGCAGTACTTC.

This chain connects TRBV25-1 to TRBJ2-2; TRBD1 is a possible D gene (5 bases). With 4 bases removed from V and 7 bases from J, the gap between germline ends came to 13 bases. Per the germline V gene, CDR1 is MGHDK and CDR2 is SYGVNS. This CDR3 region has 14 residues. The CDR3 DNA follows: TGTGCCAGCAGTGCCAGGGATAGGGGCGGGGAGCTGTTTTTT. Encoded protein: CASSARDRGGELFF. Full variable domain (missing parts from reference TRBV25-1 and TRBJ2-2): EADIYQTPRYLVIGTGKKITLECSQTMGHDKMYWYQQDPGMELHLIHYSYGVNSTEKGDLSSESTVSRIRTEHFPLTLESARPSHTSQYLCASSARDRGGELFFGEGSRLTVL.

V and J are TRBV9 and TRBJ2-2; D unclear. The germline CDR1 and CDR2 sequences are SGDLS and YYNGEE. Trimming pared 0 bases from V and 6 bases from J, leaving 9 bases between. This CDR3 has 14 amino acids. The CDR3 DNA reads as TGTGCCAGCAGCGTAGAAAGCGTCGCCGGGGAGCTGTTTTTT. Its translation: CASSVESVAGELFF.

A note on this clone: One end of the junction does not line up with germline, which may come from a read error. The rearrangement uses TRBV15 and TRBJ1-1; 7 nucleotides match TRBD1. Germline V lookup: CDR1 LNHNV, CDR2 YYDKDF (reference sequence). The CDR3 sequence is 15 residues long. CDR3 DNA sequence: TGTGCCACCAGCAGAGAGACAGGGATGAACCCTGAAGCTTTCTTT. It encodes CATSRETGMNPEAFF.

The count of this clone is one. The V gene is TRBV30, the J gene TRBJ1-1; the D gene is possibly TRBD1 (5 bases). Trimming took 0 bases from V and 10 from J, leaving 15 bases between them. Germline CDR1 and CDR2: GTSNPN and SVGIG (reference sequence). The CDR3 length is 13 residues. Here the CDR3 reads CAWSVLGGKGAFF. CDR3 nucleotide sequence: TGTGCCTGGAGTGTACTCGGGGGGAAGGGAGCTTTCTTT.

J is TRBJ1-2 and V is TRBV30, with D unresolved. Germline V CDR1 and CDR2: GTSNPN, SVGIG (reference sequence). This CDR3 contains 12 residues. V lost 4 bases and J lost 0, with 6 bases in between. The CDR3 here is CAWKAANYGYTF. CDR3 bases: TGTGCCTGGAAGGCGGCTAACTATGGCTACACCTTC.

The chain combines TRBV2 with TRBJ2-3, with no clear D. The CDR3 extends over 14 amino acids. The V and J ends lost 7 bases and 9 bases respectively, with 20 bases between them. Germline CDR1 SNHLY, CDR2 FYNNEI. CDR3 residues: CASTEARPARTQYF. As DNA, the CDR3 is TGTGCCAGCACTGAGGCGAGGCCAGCGAGGACGCAGTATTTT.

CDR3 bases: TGTGCCAGCAGCTTAGTGGGGGGTTACACAGATACGCAGTATTTT. Amino acids: CASSLVGGYTDTQYF. The chain recombines TRBV7-8 with TRBJ2-3, with a weak D call TRBD2 (6 bases). The germline gives CDR1 SGHVS, CDR2 FQNEAQ. Trimming pared 1 base from V and 2 bases from J, leaving 10 bases between. This CDR3 contains 15 residues.

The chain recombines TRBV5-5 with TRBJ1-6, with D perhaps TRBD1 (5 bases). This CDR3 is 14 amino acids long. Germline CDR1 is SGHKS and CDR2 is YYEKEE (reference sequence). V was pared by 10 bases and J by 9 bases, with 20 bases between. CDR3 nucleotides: TGTGCCTCATCCAGCCACCAGGGTGGTTCACCCCTCCACTTT. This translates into CASSSHQGGSPLHF.

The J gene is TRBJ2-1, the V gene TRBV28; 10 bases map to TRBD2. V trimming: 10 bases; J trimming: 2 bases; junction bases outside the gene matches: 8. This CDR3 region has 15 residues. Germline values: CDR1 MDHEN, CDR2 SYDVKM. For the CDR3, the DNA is TGTGCCACCTTAATAGCGGGAGGAGCCTACAATGAGCAGTTCTTC. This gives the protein CATLIAGGAYNEQFF. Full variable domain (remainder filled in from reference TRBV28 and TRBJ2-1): DVKVTQSSRYLVKRTGEKVFLECVQDMDHENMFWYRQDPGLGLRLIYFSYDVKMKEKGDIPEGYSVSREKKERFSLILESASTNQTSMYLCATLIAGGAYNEQFFGPGTRLTVL.

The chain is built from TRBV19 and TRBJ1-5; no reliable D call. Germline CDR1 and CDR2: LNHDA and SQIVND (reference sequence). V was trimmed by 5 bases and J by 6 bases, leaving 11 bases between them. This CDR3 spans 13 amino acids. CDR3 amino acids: CASSHPQLQPQHF. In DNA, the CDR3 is TGTGCCAGTAGTCACCCTCAACTTCAGCCCCAGCATTTT.

CDR3 nucleotides: TGTGCCAGCAGGCGGACAGGGTCGATTGGACAGCCCCAGCATTTT. Its protein is CASRRTGSIGQPQHF. The chain is built from TRBV2 and TRBJ1-5; 8 nucleotides line up with TRBD1. This CDR3 has 15 residues. The germline V gene encodes CDR1 SNHLY and CDR2 FYNNEI. V trimming: 6 bases; J trimming: 7 bases; junction bases outside the gene matches: 11.

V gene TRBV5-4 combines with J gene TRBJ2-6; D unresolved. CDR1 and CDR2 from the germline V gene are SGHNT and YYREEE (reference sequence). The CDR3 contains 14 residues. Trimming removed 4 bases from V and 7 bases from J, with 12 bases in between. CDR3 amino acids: CASSAYREANVLTF. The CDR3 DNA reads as TGTGCCAGCAGCGCGTACCGAGAAGCCAACGTCCTGACTTTC.

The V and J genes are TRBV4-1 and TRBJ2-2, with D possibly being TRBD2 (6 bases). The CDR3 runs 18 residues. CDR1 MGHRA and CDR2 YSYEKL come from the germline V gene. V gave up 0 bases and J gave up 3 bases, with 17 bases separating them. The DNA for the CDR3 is TGCGCCAGCAGCCAAGATTGGCTAGCGCGATCCTACACCGGGGAGCTGTTTTTT. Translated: CASSQDWLARSYTGELFF.

This chain's CDR3 is CASKARGQYEQYF. Here the CDR3 DNA reads TGCGCCAGCAAGGCCAGGGGGCAGTACGAGCAGTACTTC. The rearrangement links TRBV10-2 to TRBJ2-7, with 8 nucleotides matching TRBD1. After removal of 7 bases from V and 4 bases from J, the junction contained 6 bases not matched to a gene. CDR3 length equals 13 residues. Per germline, CDR1 WSHSY and CDR2 SAAADI.

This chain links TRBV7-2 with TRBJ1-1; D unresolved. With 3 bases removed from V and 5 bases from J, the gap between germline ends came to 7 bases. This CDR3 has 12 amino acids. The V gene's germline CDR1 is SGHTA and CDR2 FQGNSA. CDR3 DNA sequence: TGTGCCAGCAGCTTCGGGAGGACTGAAGCTTTCTTT. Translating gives CASSFGRTEAFF.

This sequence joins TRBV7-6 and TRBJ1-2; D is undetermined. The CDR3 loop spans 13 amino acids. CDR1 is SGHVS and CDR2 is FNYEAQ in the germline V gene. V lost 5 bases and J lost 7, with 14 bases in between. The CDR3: CASSLSGEGGYTF. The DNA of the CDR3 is TGTGCCAGCAGCCTAAGTGGGGAGGGTGGCTACACCTTC.

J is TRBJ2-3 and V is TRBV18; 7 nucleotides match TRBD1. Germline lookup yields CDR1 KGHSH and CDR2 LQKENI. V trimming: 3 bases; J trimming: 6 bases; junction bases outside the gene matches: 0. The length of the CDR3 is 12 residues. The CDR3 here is CASSPRGDTQYF. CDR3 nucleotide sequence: TGTGCCAGCTCACCCAGGGGGGATACGCAGTATTTT. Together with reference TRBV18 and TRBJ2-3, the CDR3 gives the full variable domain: NAGVMQNPRHLVRRRGQEARLRCSPMKGHSHVYWYRQLPEEGLKFMVYLQKENIIDESGMPKERFSAEFPKEGPSILRIQQVVRGDSAAYFCASSPRGDTQYFGPGTRLTVL.

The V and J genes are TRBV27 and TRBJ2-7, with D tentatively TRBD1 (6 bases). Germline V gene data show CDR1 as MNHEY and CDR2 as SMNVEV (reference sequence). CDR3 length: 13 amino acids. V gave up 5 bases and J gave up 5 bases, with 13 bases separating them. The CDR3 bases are TGTGCCAGCAGTCCGCAGGGGACCGACGAGCAGTACTTC. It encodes CASSPQGTDEQYF.

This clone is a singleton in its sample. The CDR3 loop reads CASSTGQMDTGELFF. CDR3 nucleotide sequence: TGTGCCAGTAGTACGGGACAGATGGACACCGGGGAGCTGTTTTTT. The chain has TRBV19 and TRBJ2-2; TRBD1 aligns across 7 bases. Germline trimming cut 4 bases from V and 3 bases from J; bases unmatched to any gene: 5. The CDR3 loop spans 15 amino acids. Per germline, CDR1 LNHDA and CDR2 SQIVND (reference sequence).

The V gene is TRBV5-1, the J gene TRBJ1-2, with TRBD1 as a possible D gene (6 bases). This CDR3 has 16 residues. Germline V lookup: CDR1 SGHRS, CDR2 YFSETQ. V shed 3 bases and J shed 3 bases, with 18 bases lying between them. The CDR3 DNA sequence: TGCGCCAGCAGCTCAACAGCCGTCCACAGGGACTATGGCTACACCTTC. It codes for CASSSTAVHRDYGYTF.

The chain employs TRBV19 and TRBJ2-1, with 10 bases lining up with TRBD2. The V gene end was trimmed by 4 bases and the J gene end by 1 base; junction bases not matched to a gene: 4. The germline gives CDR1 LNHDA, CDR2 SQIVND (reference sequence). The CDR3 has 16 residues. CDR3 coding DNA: TGTGCCAGTAGTACCCTAGCGGGGGATTCCTACAATGAGCAGTTCTTC. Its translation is CASSTLAGDSYNEQFF. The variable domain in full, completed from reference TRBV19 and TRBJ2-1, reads DGGITQSPKYLFRKEGQNVTLSCEQNLNHDAMYWYRQDPGQGLRLIYYSQIVNDFQKGDIAEGYSVSREKKESFPLTVTSAQKNPTAFYLCASSTLAGDSYNEQFFGPGTRLTVL.